The subject of this entry is one T cell receptor (beta chain). Its matching antigen is unknown. The CDR3 has 16 amino acids. Between the trimmed V and J ends, which lost 1 base and 2 bases, there was a span of 13 bases. Germline CDR1 and CDR2: SGHVS and FNYEAQ. The record originates from a study of cytomegalovirus exposure and HLA in healthy donors. Study-wide points: Using the classifier, cytomegalovirus status was reportedly diagnosed with high specificity and sensitivity. As a later analysis revealed, most CMV-associated TCR beta chains appeared HLA-restricted.

Donors showed nominal health when sampled, although they likely had unrecorded immune exposures. The PCR had 60 Vbeta and 13 Jbeta primers. Clones were sequenced by immunoSEQ multiplex PCR, and TCRdb holds only the in-frame ones, with some missing. The sample carries about 150,000 clones, over 65% recorded once. The source material was PBMCs. The sequence came from a middle-aged man in good health and CMV-seropositive. The chain links TRBV7-6 to TRBJ2-3; tentatively, D is TRBD2 (5 bases). CDR3 coding DNA: TGTGCCAGCAGCTTAGGGAGCGGAGTCATCACAGATACGCAGTATTTT. Its translation is CASSLGSGVITDTQYF.